The source of this T cell receptor beta chain is a study of regulatory T cells in long-lasting Graves disease. Libraries of TCR beta came from iRepertoire HTBI primers plus Arm-PCR of CDR3 regions. TCRdb processed the multiplex PCR reads anew with MiXCR; each CDR3 protein has one entry. The sample comprises some 490,000 distinct CDR3 sequences, around 12% of which are singletons, and 7.5% to 9% rests with the top ten. Time point reported: newly diagnosed GD, antithyroid drugs for less than 3 months. PBMCs provided the RNA from which the TCR library was made. Germline V gives CDR1 LGHDT, CDR2 YNNKEL (reference sequence). The CDR3 covers 14 residues. As regards this clonotype: Since a much larger clone is just one base distant, this may be a read error.

The same data also contributed to another study, on T cells in Graves' hyperthyroidism and ophthalmopathy.

The sample in question was peripheral blood mononuclear cells (PBMCs), obtained at new diagnosis, from a patient treated with antithyroid drugs. The sequence derives from a woman in her 30s with Graves disease. The gene calls are TRBV3-1 and TRBJ1-2, with 7 bases aligning to TRBD1. CDR3 in DNA: TGTGTCAGCAGCCAAGGAGGAGGGGGCAATGGCTACACCTTC. Translation: CVSSQGGGGNGYTF.